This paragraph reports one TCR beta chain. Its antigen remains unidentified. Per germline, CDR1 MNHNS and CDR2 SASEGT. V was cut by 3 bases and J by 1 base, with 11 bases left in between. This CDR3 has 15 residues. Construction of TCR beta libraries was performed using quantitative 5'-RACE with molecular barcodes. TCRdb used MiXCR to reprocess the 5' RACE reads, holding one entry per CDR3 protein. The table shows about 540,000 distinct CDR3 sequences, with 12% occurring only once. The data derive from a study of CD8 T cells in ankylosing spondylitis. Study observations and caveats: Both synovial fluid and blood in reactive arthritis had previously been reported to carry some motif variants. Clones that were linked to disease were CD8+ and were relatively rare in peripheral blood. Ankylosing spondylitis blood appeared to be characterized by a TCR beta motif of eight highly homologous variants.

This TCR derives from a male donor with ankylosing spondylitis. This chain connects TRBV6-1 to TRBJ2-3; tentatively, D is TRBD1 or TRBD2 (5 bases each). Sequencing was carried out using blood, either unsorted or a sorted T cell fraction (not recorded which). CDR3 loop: CASSDEGTGTDTQYF. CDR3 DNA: TGTGCCAGCAGTGATGAGGGGACCGGCACAGATACGCAGTATTTT.